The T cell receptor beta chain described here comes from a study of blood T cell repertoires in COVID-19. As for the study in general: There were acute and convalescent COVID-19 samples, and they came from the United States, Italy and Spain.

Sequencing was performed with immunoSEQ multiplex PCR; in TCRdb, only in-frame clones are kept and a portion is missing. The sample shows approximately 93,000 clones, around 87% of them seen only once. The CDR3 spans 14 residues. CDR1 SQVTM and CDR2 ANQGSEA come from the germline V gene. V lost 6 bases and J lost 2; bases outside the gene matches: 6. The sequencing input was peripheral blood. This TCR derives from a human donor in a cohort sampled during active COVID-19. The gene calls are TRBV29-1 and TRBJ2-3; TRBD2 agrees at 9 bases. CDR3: CSVNSGRATDTQYF. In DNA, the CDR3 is TGCAGCGTGAATAGCGGGAGAGCCACAGATACGCAGTATTTT.